The 27 T cell receptor beta chains below come from one sample, sequenced in a study of cytomegalovirus exposure and HLA in healthy donors. The primer mix had 60 Vbeta and 13 Jbeta primers. Profiled with immunoSEQ multiplex PCR; TCRdb holds only in-frame clones, not every one. Among tens of thousands of clones listed, 65% to 85% were seen once. The specimen was PBMCs. The source is a middle-aged man in good health and CMV-seronegative.

In this sample, this clone turned up a few times. The rearrangement links TRBV11-2 to TRBJ2-1; TRBD1 agrees at 8 bases. Unmatched junction bases numbered 13, after V lost 5 bases and J lost 4 bases. The CDR3 extends over 17 amino acids. Germline V CDR1 and CDR2: SGHAT, FQNNGV. This chain's CDR3 is CASSQTGTGAWYNEQFF. For the CDR3, the DNA is TGTGCCAGCAGCCAGACAGGGACAGGCGCCTGGTACAATGAGCAGTTCTTC.

This clone was counted between two and nine times. The rearrangement uses TRBV6-5 and TRBJ2-2; possible D gene TRBD2, 7 bases. Germline lookup yields CDR1 MNHEY and CDR2 SVGAGI. The CDR3 totals 14 residues. V was shortened by 4 bases and J by 6 bases, with 12 bases between the two germline ends. The CDR3 spells CASSLGGEAGELFF. CDR3 DNA sequence: TGTGCCAGCAGTTTAGGGGGGGAGGCCGGGGAGCTGTTTTTT.

The chain uses TRBV5-6 and TRBJ1-1; 9 bases align to TRBD1. With V trimmed by 0 bases and J by 7 bases, 4 bases remained unmatched. Germline V CDR1 and CDR2: SGHDT, YYEEEE. The CDR3 is 14 amino acids. Here the CDR3 DNA reads TGTGCCAGCAGCTTGGACCTGACAGGGGGTGAAGCTTTCTTT. Translation gives CASSLDLTGGEAFF.

The chain has TRBV5-1 and TRBJ2-7; weak D call: TRBD2 (6 bases). The CDR3 spans 14 residues. The germline V gene has CDR1 SGHRS and CDR2 YFSETQ. V was shortened by 1 base and J by 7 bases, with 15 bases between the two germline ends. The CDR3 reads CASSLSAGGSEQYF. The CDR3 bases are TGCGCCAGCAGCTTGAGTGCAGGAGGGAGTGAGCAGTACTTC. The variable domain in full, with the rest retrieved from reference TRBV5-1 and TRBJ2-7, is KAGVTQTPRYLIKTRGQQVTLSCSPISGHRSVSWYQQTPGQGLQFLFEYFSETQRNKGNFPGRFSGRQFSNSRSEMNVSTLELGDSALYLCASSLSAGGSEQYFGPGTRLTVT.

The rearrangement uses TRBV4-1 and TRBJ1-6, with a weak D call TRBD1 (6 bases). The germline V and J ends were trimmed by 3 bases and 9 bases, with 12 bases remaining between them. The CDR3 sequence is 14 residues long. Germline loops: CDR1 MGHRA, CDR2 YSYEKL. This CDR3 is CASSQAGAGSPLHF. The CDR3 DNA follows: TGCGCCAGCAGCCAGGCGGGGGCGGGTTCACCCCTCCACTTT.

This chain connects TRBV5-1 to TRBJ1-1; TRBD1 aligns across 9 bases. Germline V lookup: CDR1 SGHRS, CDR2 YFSETQ. The CDR3 covers 14 residues. Trimming removed 1 base from V and 4 bases from J; junction bases left unmatched: 2. The CDR3 DNA follows: TGCGCCAGCAGCTTGTTGACAGGGGGCACTGAAGCTTTCTTT. It yields the protein CASSLLTGGTEAFF.

The V call is TRBV5-4, the J call TRBJ1-2; 9 nucleotides agree with TRBD1. J lost 5 bases, V lost 4 bases, and 9 bases had no gene match. This CDR3 has 15 residues. Per germline, CDR1 SGHNT and CDR2 YYREEE (reference sequence). DNA of the CDR3: TGTGCCAGCAGCAGTAAAACCGGGACAGGGTATGGCTACACCTTC. Its translation is CASSSKTGTGYGYTF. Drawing the rest from reference TRBV5-4 and TRBJ1-2, the complete variable domain is ETGVTQSPTHLIKTRGQQVTLRCSSQSGHNTVSWYQQALGQGPQFIFQYYREEENGRGNFPPRFSGLQFPNYSSELNVNALELDDSALYLCASSSKTGTGYGYTFGSGTRLTVV.

The genes are TRBV7-6 and TRBJ1-1, with TRBD1 matching 8 bases. Germline V gene lookup returns CDR1 SGHVS and CDR2 FNYEAQ. The J segment lost 1 base and the V segment lost 10 bases, leaving 8 bases of the junction unmatched. This CDR3 is 14 amino acids long. The CDR3 spells CATYSTGANTEAFF. CDR3 bases: TGTGCCACCTATTCGACAGGGGCGAACACTGAAGCTTTCTTT. Supplemented by reference TRBV7-6 and TRBJ1-1, the full variable domain reads GAGVSQSPRYKVTKRGQDVALRCDPISGHVSLYWYRQALGQGPEFLTYFNYEAQQDKSGLPNDRFSAERPEGSISTLTIQRTEQRDSAMYRCATYSTGANTEAFFGQGTRLTVV.

The CDR3 DNA follows: TGCGCCAGCGTTCCGGCGAGGGACAATTGGATCTACGAGCAGTACTTC. It codes for CASVPARDNWIYEQYF. The rearrangement joins TRBV10-1 to TRBJ2-7; D possibly corresponds to TRBD1 (6 bases). The CDR3 extends over 16 amino acids. Deletions cut 8 bases from V and 3 bases from J, with 23 bases between. Germline V CDR1 and CDR2: WNHNN, SYGVQD (reference sequence).

The chain is built from TRBV5-1 and TRBJ2-1; 8 nucleotides match TRBD2. Germline CDR1 and CDR2: SGHRS and YFSETQ. The junction had 6 bases not matched to a gene; V was cut back by 0 bases and J by 4 bases. There are 16 residues in the CDR3. The CDR3 sequence: CASSLGRGGTYNEQFF. CDR3 sequence (DNA): TGCGCCAGCAGCTTGGGGCGCGGGGGGACATACAATGAGCAGTTCTTC.

This clone has a handful of counts. The chain links TRBV28 to TRBJ2-7; 7 bases fit TRBD2. J lost 4 bases, V lost 5 bases, and 11 bases had no gene match. The CDR3 is made up of 15 amino acids. Germline values: CDR1 MDHEN, CDR2 SYDVKM. In DNA form, the CDR3 reads TGTGCCAGCAGTCCCGGCGGAGCGGGAAGGTACGAGCAGTACTTC. Protein: CASSPGGAGRYEQYF. The variable domain in full, completed from reference TRBV28 and TRBJ2-7, reads DVKVTQSSRYLVKRTGEKVFLECVQDMDHENMFWYRQDPGLGLRLIYFSYDVKMKEKGDIPEGYSVSREKKERFSLILESASTNQTSMYLCASSPGGAGRYEQYFGPGTRLTVT.

The gene calls are TRBV28 and TRBJ2-7; TRBD1 matches 7 bases. The germline CDR1 and CDR2 sequences are MDHEN and SYDVKM. V dropped 5 bases and J dropped 7; count of bases not matched to a gene: 14. This CDR3 is 15 amino acids long. In DNA form, the CDR3 reads TGTGCCAGCAGTCCACCCTTGGGGACAGTGGGAGAGCAGTACTTC. It codes for CASSPPLGTVGEQYF.

The sample holds a few counts of this clone. The chain couples TRBV9 to TRBJ1-4; a weak D match, TRBD1 (5 bases). The CDR3 covers 14 residues. Germline values: CDR1 SGDLS, CDR2 YYNGEE. V was shortened by 0 bases and J by 6 bases, with 9 bases between the two germline ends. The CDR3 region has the DNA TGTGCCAGCAGCGTAGGGAAGGGGTATGAAAAACTGTTTTTT. Its translation: CASSVGKGYEKLFF. Supplemented by reference TRBV9 and TRBJ1-4, the full variable domain reads DSGVTQTPKHLITATGQRVTLRCSPRSGDLSVYWYQQSLDQGLQFLIQYYNGEERAKGNILERFSAQQFPDLHSELNLSSLELGDSALYFCASSVGKGYEKLFFGSGTQLSVL.

V usage is TRBV18 and J usage is TRBJ2-1; a weak D match, TRBD2 (6 bases). Germline loops: CDR1 KGHSH, CDR2 LQKENI. Trimming removed 0 bases at V and 7 bases at J, with 7 bases between. The CDR3 has 13 residues. CDR3 bases: TGTGCCAGCTCACCACCGGAGGGGAATGAGCAGTTCTTC. Its translation is CASSPPEGNEQFF. Looking up the rest from reference TRBV18 and TRBJ2-1 gives the full variable domain: NAGVMQNPRHLVRRRGQEARLRCSPMKGHSHVYWYRQLPEEGLKFMVYLQKENIIDESGMPKERFSAEFPKEGPSILRIQQVVRGDSAAYFCASSPPEGNEQFFGPGTRLTVL.

The CDR3 bases are TGTGCCAGCAGTGAACTTCTCTATAGCAATCAGCCCCAGCATTTT. This translates into CASSELLYSNQPQHF. The chain couples TRBV6-1 to TRBJ1-5; D uncertain. The CDR3 has 15 amino acids. The V end was cut by 2 bases, the J end by 0 bases, with 8 bases between. Germline CDR1 is MNHNS and CDR2 is SASEGT.

The V and J genes are TRBV19 and TRBJ2-5; 10 nucleotides agree with TRBD1. Unmatched junction bases numbered 4, after V lost 5 bases and J lost 1 base. Germline lookup yields CDR1 LNHDA and CDR2 SQIVND (reference sequence). The CDR3 covers 15 residues. In DNA form, the CDR3 reads TGTGCCAGTAGTGCCCGGGACAGGGGCCAAGAGACCCAGTACTTC. Translating gives CASSARDRGQETQYF.

This chain uses TRBV14 with TRBJ1-4; weak D call: TRBD1 (6 bases). Germline V gene data show CDR1 as SGHDN and CDR2 as FVKESK. The CDR3 has 16 amino acids. Trimming stripped 4 bases from V and 3 bases from J, with 15 bases between. The CDR3 spells CASSLLVPGANEKLFF. The CDR3 coding sequence is TGTGCCAGCAGCCTTTTAGTCCCAGGGGCTAATGAAAAACTGTTTTTT. The variable domain in full, completed from reference TRBV14 and TRBJ1-4, reads EAGVTQFPSHSVIEKGQTVTLRCDPISGHDNLYWYRRVMGKEIKFLLHFVKESKQDESGMPNNRFLAERTGGTYSTLKVQPAELEDSGVYFCASSLLVPGANEKLFFGSGTQLSVL.

This clone showed up just once. This rearrangement joins TRBV19 to TRBJ2-3; tentative D call: TRBD1 (6 bases). CDR1 is LNHDA, CDR2 SQIVND, per germline (reference sequence). The CDR3 is 14 amino acids. V was clipped by 5 bases and J by 4 bases, with 13 bases between them. CDR3 region: CASSPRGWPDTQYF. The DNA of the CDR3 is TGTGCCAGTAGTCCGAGGGGGTGGCCAGATACGCAGTATTTT.

The rearrangement links TRBV11-2 to TRBJ1-6, with D tentatively TRBD1 (6 bases). Trimming cost V 3 bases and J 5 bases, with 11 bases left between them. The CDR3 consists of 15 residues. Germline V gene sequence: CDR1 SGHAT, CDR2 FQNNGV. The CDR3 nucleotides read TGTGCCAGCAGCTTTCGGGACACCAATAATTCACCCCTCCACTTT. Translated, it gives CASSFRDTNNSPLHF. Based on the CDR3 plus reference TRBV11-2 and TRBJ1-6, the full variable domain is EAGVAQSPRYKIIEKRQSVAFWCNPISGHATLYWYQQILGQGPKLLIQFQNNGVVDDSQLPKDRFSAERLKGVDSTLKIQPAKLEDSAVYLCASSFRDTNNSPLHFGNGTRLTVT.

The chain joins TRBV6-1 to TRBJ2-3, with 15 positions matching TRBD2. The CDR3 has 17 residues. V lost 3 bases, J lost 2 bases, and 3 bases stayed unmatched. Germline loops: CDR1 MNHNS, CDR2 SASEGT. CDR3 protein: CASSDGLAGGPTDTQYF. The CDR3 DNA is TGTGCCAGCAGTGACGGACTAGCGGGAGGGCCCACAGATACGCAGTATTTT.

The chain links TRBV18 to TRBJ1-5; a weak D match, TRBD1 (5 bases). The CDR3 consists of 13 residues. Germline assignment: CDR1 KGHSH and CDR2 LQKENI. V was cut by 6 bases and J by 12 bases, with 18 bases left in between. CDR3 in amino acids: CASSLDTGGVQHF. In DNA, the CDR3 is TGTGCCAGCTCCCTTGACACTGGAGGGGTCCAGCATTTT.

The V call is TRBV5-5, the J call TRBJ1-1; D is undetermined. The CDR3 loop spans 13 amino acids. V lost 4 bases, J lost 4 bases, and 11 bases lay in between. Germline V gene lookup returns CDR1 SGHKS and CDR2 YYEKEE (reference sequence). As DNA, the CDR3 is TGTGCCAGCAGCCCCGTTGGAGCCACTGAAGCTTTCTTT. Protein product: CASSPVGATEAFF.

The chain recombines TRBV30 with TRBJ1-1, with 7 bases that match TRBD1. The V and J ends lost 3 bases and 7 bases, in that order; junction bases with no gene match: 8. The germline V gene encodes CDR1 GTSNPN and CDR2 SVGIG (reference sequence). The CDR3 is 13 residues long. Written as DNA, the CDR3 is TGTGCCTGGAGGATAGGGGGCCTGATTGAAGCTTTCTTT. This codes for CAWRIGGLIEAFF.

The V call is TRBV28, the J call TRBJ2-7; a possible D gene is TRBD1 (5 bases). Per the germline V gene, CDR1 is MDHEN and CDR2 is SYDVKM. The CDR3 runs 15 residues. V was trimmed by 3 bases and J by 5 bases, leaving 17 bases between them. The CDR3 is CASSFYGAGLDEQYF. Here the CDR3 DNA reads TGTGCCAGCAGTTTCTATGGGGCAGGGCTCGACGAGCAGTACTTC. Full variable domain (outside the CDR3, taken from reference TRBV28 and TRBJ2-7): DVKVTQSSRYLVKRTGEKVFLECVQDMDHENMFWYRQDPGLGLRLIYFSYDVKMKEKGDIPEGYSVSREKKERFSLILESASTNQTSMYLCASSFYGAGLDEQYFGPGTRLTVT.

In DNA form, the CDR3 reads TGTGCCAGCAGCTCTAGGACAGGGTTCACTGAAGCTTTCTTT. It is translated as CASSSRTGFTEAFF. This chain links TRBV9 with TRBJ1-1, with 8 bases identical to TRBD1. The CDR3 is 14 amino acids. With 4 bases clipped from V and 4 bases from J, the junction kept 6 bases outside the gene matches. Looked up from germline, CDR1 is SGDLS and CDR2 is YYNGEE.

J is TRBJ1-1 and V is TRBV11-3, with 8 positions matching TRBD1. The CDR3 contains 13 residues. V lost 5 bases to trimming and J lost 9 bases; unmatched junction nucleotides: 8. CDR1 is SGHNT and CDR2 is YENEEA in the germline V gene. DNA for the CDR3: TGTGCCAGCAGCCGACAGGGGAGCGGGAAAGCTTTCTTT. Encoded protein: CASSRQGSGKAFF.

CDR3 nucleotides: TGTGCCAGCAGCGGAGGGTCCCTCTCCTACAATGAGCAGTTCTTC. Translating it yields CASSGGSLSYNEQFF. The chain carries TRBV9 and TRBJ2-1, with TRBD2 as a possible D gene (5 bases). CDR3 length: 15 residues. Trimming pared 3 bases from V and 0 bases from J, leaving 10 bases between. Germline CDR1 reads SGDLS; CDR2 reads YYNGEE.